The clone carrying this T cell receptor (beta chain) was seen ten or more times. What it binds is unknown. This specimen comes from a study of blood T cells in healthy people across ages. Study-wide context: About one barcoded beta molecule per two T cells was captured by template switching.

Study results and caveats: Compared with aged donors, long-lived donors showed fewer expanded clones, suggesting selection. Expanded clonotype changes were possibly confounded by unknown donor CMV status.

Next came a second PCR, run for about 6 to 12 cycles, which used a sample-barcoded 5' primer along with a J-beta primer mix. TCRdb re-called the 5' RACE reads with MiXCR, one entry per CDR3 protein. Of over 550,000 distinct CDR3 sequences listed, under 30% are singletons. This CDR3 region has 14 residues. The J segment lost 3 bases and the V segment lost 6 bases, leaving 5 bases of the junction unmatched. Germline V gene data show CDR1 as ENHRY and CDR2 as SYGVKD. The origin of this receptor is a woman older than 75 in good health. Source material: blood. The rearrangement joins TRBV10-3 to TRBJ2-7; TRBD1 matches at 10 bases. This CDR3 is CAIRPGQGIYEQYF. The CDR3 DNA is TGTGCCATCAGACCGGGACAGGGGATCTACGAGCAGTACTTC.